This T cell receptor beta chain comes out of a study of blood T cell repertoires in COVID-19. Methods used by the authors: Scientists estimated how many nucleated cells there were by amplifying reference gene primers. Assay: immunoSEQ multiplex PCR; the TCRdb copy retains only in-frame clones and omits some. V, J and clone size reflect that table, while D and trimming were determined from the DNA. This sample yields 85,000 to 95,000 clones, of which 70% to 90% are seen a single time; 6% to 9.5% belongs to the top ten. In its sample, this clone was seen a few times. Sequenced sample: peripheral blood. The clonotype comes from a human donor with acute or convalescent COVID-19. The donor label of this sample is uncertain.

The CDR3 loop is CASSPGTVAVVEQYF. CDR3 DNA sequence: TGTGCCAGCAGTCCCGGGACAGTGGCCGTCGTTGAGCAGTACTTC. The V and J genes are TRBV2 and TRBJ2-7; 7 nucleotides line up with TRBD1. Germline-derived CDR1 and CDR2 are SNHLY and FYNNEI. The CDR3 contains 15 residues. After removal of 5 bases from V and 7 bases from J, the junction contained 14 bases not matched to a gene.